These 31 T cell receptor beta chains were all obtained from the same sample, sequenced in a study of beta chain features in type 1 diabetes. Every bit of the isolated RNA underwent reverse transcription, so sequencing read expressed TCRB transcripts. Assay: immunoSEQ multiplex PCR; the TCRdb copy retains only in-frame clones and omits some. Of about 260,000 clones listed, roughly 70% are singletons. The sample comprised naive CD4+ T cells from blood. All receptors derive from a young man in good health.

This chain uses TRBV9 with TRBJ2-6; 7 bases map to TRBD1. Germline V gene data show CDR1 as SGDLS and CDR2 as YYNGEE. The ends lost 4 bases at V and 0 bases at J; junction bases unmatched: 1. This CDR3 comprises 15 residues. This CDR3 is CASSRDSSGANVLTF. The CDR3 DNA sequence: TGTGCCAGCAGCAGGGACAGCTCTGGGGCCAACGTCCTGACTTTC.

The chain couples TRBV2 to TRBJ2-1, with no clear D. The CDR3 is 12 amino acids. Germline loops: CDR1 SNHLY, CDR2 FYNNEI. Trimming took off 6 bases at V and 9 bases at J, with 12 bases between the two ends. CDR3 coding DNA: TGTGCCAGCAGCGACTCGGGTCGTGAGCAGTTCTTC. This gives the protein CASSDSGREQFF.

The chain is built from TRBV10-1 and TRBJ2-5; the D call may be TRBD1 or TRBD2 (5 bases each). Germline CDR1 reads WNHNN; CDR2 reads SYGVQD (reference sequence). V lost 2 bases, J lost 4 bases, and 5 bases lay in between. The CDR3 length is 12 residues. The CDR3 nucleotides are TGCGCCAGCAGTGAGGGGGGAGAGACCCAGTACTTC. Amino acids: CASSEGGETQYF.

CDR3 residues: CASSQVSSGALDTQYF. The CDR3 nucleotides are TGCGCCAGCAGCCAAGTGTCTAGCGGGGCTCTGGATACGCAGTATTTT. This chain links TRBV4-3 with TRBJ2-3, with 9 bases aligning to TRBD2. Per germline, CDR1 LGHNA and CDR2 YSLEER. V lost 1 base to trimming and J lost 6 bases; unmatched junction nucleotides: 8. The CDR3 length is 16 residues.

This clone was observed a handful of times. CDR3 residues: CASSGGTGFGDGYTF. CDR3 sequence (DNA): TGTGCCAGCAGCGGAGGGACAGGGTTCGGTGATGGCTACACCTTC. V and J are TRBV9 and TRBJ1-2, with TRBD1 matching 9 bases. Per germline, CDR1 SGDLS and CDR2 YYNGEE. Unmatched junction bases numbered 9, after V lost 3 bases and J lost 6 bases. The CDR3 has 15 amino acids.

This rearrangement joins TRBV4-3 to TRBJ2-1; D remains unclear. Germline V gene data show CDR1 as LGHNA and CDR2 as YSLEER. There are 14 residues in the CDR3. The V and J ends lost 1 base and 2 bases respectively, with 6 bases between them. The CDR3 sequence: CASSQVGAYNEQFF. CDR3 nucleotide sequence: TGCGCCAGCAGCCAAGTTGGCGCCTACAATGAGCAGTTCTTC.

In DNA form, the CDR3 reads TGTGCCAGCAGCTCCCCAGTGGCGGACAATGAGCAGTTCTTC. As protein: CASSSPVADNEQFF. The chain has TRBV7-8 and TRBJ2-1; D ambiguous. V was pared by 4 bases and J by 5 bases, with 12 bases between. This CDR3 is 14 amino acids long. CDR1 SGHVS and CDR2 FQNEAQ come from the germline V gene.

The chain combines TRBV20-1 with TRBJ2-7; 8 bases align to TRBD1. There are 11 residues in the CDR3. Germline CDR1 and CDR2: DFQATT and SNEGSKA (reference sequence). Trimming cost V 5 bases and J 5 bases; bases outside gene matches: 2. DNA of the CDR3: TGCAGTGCTTCACAGGGGGACGAGCAGTACTTC. This gives the protein CSASQGDEQYF.

The chain links TRBV30 to TRBJ2-7; 7 bases are a match to TRBD1. The junction had 7 bases not matched to a gene; V was cut back by 1 base and J by 4 bases. Germline V lookup: CDR1 GTSNPN, CDR2 SVGIG (reference sequence). There are 14 residues in the CDR3. The CDR3 protein is CAWSDKTGSYEQYF. The CDR3 DNA sequence: TGTGCCTGGAGTGATAAGACAGGGTCGTACGAGCAGTACTTC. The full variable domain, its missing parts supplied by reference TRBV30 and TRBJ2-7, is SQTIHQWPATLVQPVGSPLSLECTVEGTSNPNLYWYRQAAGRGLQLLFYSVGIGQISSEVPQNLSASRPQDRQFILSSKKLLLSDSGFYLCAWSDKTGSYEQYFGPGTRLTVT.

The J gene is TRBJ2-5, the V gene TRBV20-1, with D unclear. V was pared by 6 bases and J by 5 bases, with 10 bases between. Germline V CDR1 and CDR2: DFQATT, SNEGSKA (reference sequence). The CDR3 is made up of 11 amino acids. CDR3 bases: TGCAGTGCCTACTGGACGGAGACCCAGTACTTC. Translating it yields CSAYWTETQYF.

The gene calls are TRBV30 and TRBJ2-1; no reliable D call. The CDR3 length is 15 residues. The V end was cut by 4 bases, the J end by 2 bases, with 15 bases between. Germline loops: CDR1 GTSNPN, CDR2 SVGIG (reference sequence). CDR3 region: CAWILGVGTYNEQFF. For the CDR3, the DNA is TGTGCCTGGATCTTGGGCGTAGGGACCTACAATGAGCAGTTCTTC.

This clone was observed a single time. The V and J genes are TRBV29-1 and TRBJ2-7; 7 bases are a match to TRBD2. Germline trimming cut 7 bases from V and 6 bases from J; bases unmatched to any gene: 12. CDR1 and CDR2 (germline): SQVTM, ANQGSEA. The CDR3 extends over 13 amino acids. This CDR3 reads CSGTGEREGEQYF. The DNA for the CDR3 is TGCAGCGGGACCGGGGAGAGGGAGGGCGAGCAGTACTTC.

This chain joins TRBV2 and TRBJ1-1, with TRBD1 as a possible D gene (6 bases). This CDR3 comprises 13 residues. Germline CDR1 reads SNHLY; CDR2 reads FYNNEI. Trimming removed 7 bases from V and 4 bases from J, with 13 bases in between. The CDR3 loop reads CASTDSVGTEAFF. DNA for the CDR3: TGTGCCAGCACGGACAGCGTGGGCACTGAAGCTTTCTTT.

In DNA form, the CDR3 reads TGCGCCAGCAGGGGGGAGAGCTCGATCTACAATGAGCAGTTCTTC. It translates to CASRGESSIYNEQFF. The chain is built from TRBV5-1 and TRBJ2-1; D may be TRBD1 or TRBD2 (5 bases each). Germline CDR1 and CDR2: SGHRS and YFSETQ. The V end was cut by 5 bases, the J end by 3 bases, with 15 bases between. CDR3 size: 15 residues.

The gene calls are TRBV29-1 and TRBJ2-3; 8 positions agree with TRBD2. Germline CDR1 is SQVTM and CDR2 is ANQGSEA. Germline trimming cut 6 bases from V and 1 base from J; bases unmatched to any gene: 0. CDR3 length equals 12 residues. Here the CDR3 reads CSVTSGTDTQYF. In DNA, the CDR3 is TGCAGCGTGACTAGCGGCACAGATACGCAGTATTTT.

The gene calls are TRBV18 and TRBJ1-1; no clear D gene. The germline V and J ends were trimmed by 4 bases and 10 bases, with 13 bases remaining between them. This CDR3 is built from 12 residues. The germline V gene has CDR1 KGHSH and CDR2 LQKENI. CDR3 residues: CASSLAREGAFF. The CDR3 region has the DNA TGTGCCAGCTCACTGGCGCGGGAGGGAGCTTTCTTT.

As concerns this clone: Other DNA sequences in the same sample also yield this CDR3. The chain is built from TRBV30 and TRBJ2-1, with D possibly TRBD2 on 5 matching bases. The V gene lost 2 bases and the J gene lost 4 bases, with 9 bases spanning the gap. The CDR3 extends over 13 amino acids. Germline CDR1 and CDR2: GTSNPN and SVGIG (reference sequence). The CDR3 DNA reads as TGTGCCTGGAGTCGGGGTCCTTACAATGAGCAGTTCTTC. Its protein product is CAWSRGPYNEQFF.

Remarks on this clone: Within the sample, other DNA sequences also encode this same CDR3. The chain carries TRBV29-1 and TRBJ2-5; D gene ambiguous. CDR3 size: 11 residues. From germline, CDR1 is SQVTM and CDR2 ANQGSEA. Trimming cost V 4 bases and J 4 bases, with 7 bases left between them. The CDR3 is CSVGWTETQYF. The CDR3 nucleotides read TGCAGCGTTGGTTGGACAGAGACCCAGTACTTC. The full variable domain, in which reference TRBV29-1 and TRBJ2-5 provide the parts outside the CDR3, is SAVISQKPSRDICQRGTSLTIQCQVDSQVTMMFWYRQQPGQSLTLIATANQGSEATYESGFVIDKFPISRPNLTFSTLTVSNMSPEDSSIYLCSVGWTETQYFGPGTRLLVL.

The chain links TRBV4-3 to TRBJ1-5, with a possible D match to TRBD1 (6 bases). CDR1 is LGHNA and CDR2 is YSLEER in the germline V gene. The CDR3 sequence is 14 residues long. Between the trimmed V and J ends, which lost 0 bases and 7 bases, there was a span of 10 bases. The DNA of the CDR3 is TGCGCCAGCAGCCAAGACACAGGGCGGCAGCCCCAGCATTTT. It codes for CASSQDTGRQPQHF.

The CDR3 DNA sequence: TGTGCCAGCAGCTTTCGATCGGCCCCGGACCGGCAGTACTTC. Amino acid sequence: CASSFRSAPDRQYF. The chain carries TRBV7-2 and TRBJ2-7; D unresolved. Germline CDR1 reads SGHTA; CDR2 reads FQGNSA. V lost 3 bases, J lost 9 bases, and 18 bases lay in between. The length of the CDR3 is 14 residues.

This clone was found a few times. The genes are TRBV15 and TRBJ2-6, with D hard to call. Deletions cut 3 bases from V and 4 bases from J, with 10 bases between. This CDR3 is built from 15 residues. The germline gives CDR1 LNHNV, CDR2 YYDKDF (reference sequence). The CDR3 sequence is CATSSKKAGANVLTF. The CDR3 region has the DNA TGTGCCACCAGCAGTAAGAAGGCGGGGGCCAACGTCCTGACTTTC.

The chain links TRBV29-1 to TRBJ2-5; TRBD1 is a possible D gene (6 bases). The J call may be in error: the DNA end matches TRBJ2-7 better. The CDR3 has 13 amino acids. CDR1 is SQVTM, CDR2 ANQGSEA, per germline. The DNA for the CDR3 is TGCAGCGTCAAAGACAGGAGGAACTACGAGCAGTACTTC. Its protein product is CSVKDRRNYEQYF.

The chain couples TRBV7-2 to TRBJ1-2; weak D call: TRBD1 (5 bases). V was pared by 3 bases and J by 4 bases, with 12 bases between. Germline V gene sequence: CDR1 SGHTA, CDR2 FQGNSA. This CDR3 has 14 residues. CDR3 coding DNA: TGTGCCAGCAGCTTTGAGGGGTTTGTCTATGGCTACACCTTC. As protein: CASSFEGFVYGYTF. Full variable domain (remainder filled in from reference TRBV7-2 and TRBJ1-2): GAGVSQSPSNKVTEKGKDVELRCDPISGHTALYWYRQSLGQGLEFLIYFQGNSAPDKSGLPSDRFSAERTGGSVSTLTIQRTQQEDSAVYLCASSFEGFVYGYTFGSGTRLTVV.

The rearrangement links TRBV29-1 to TRBJ2-5; D is undetermined. Germline V CDR1 and CDR2: SQVTM, ANQGSEA. The length of the CDR3 is 15 residues. Trimming shortened V by 0 bases and J by 6 bases, and 17 bases separated the two germline ends. This CDR3 reads CSVEDGVSARKTQYF. Here the CDR3 DNA reads TGCAGCGTTGAAGATGGGGTCAGCGCGAGGAAGACCCAGTACTTC.

This clone was seen only a few times. The rearrangement joins TRBV4-1 to TRBJ2-2, with 7 bases that match TRBD2. J was trimmed by 2 bases and V by 0 bases; bases with no gene match: 9. Germline V CDR1 and CDR2: MGHRA, YSYEKL. The CDR3 extends over 18 amino acids. The CDR3 loop is CASSQDVGLAVNTGELFF. As DNA, the CDR3 is TGCGCCAGCAGCCAAGATGTGGGTCTAGCGGTCAACACCGGGGAGCTGTTTTTT.

J is TRBJ2-5 and V is TRBV2; D unresolved. V was shortened by 6 bases and J by 2 bases, with 7 bases between the two germline ends. From germline, CDR1 is SNHLY and CDR2 FYNNEI. The CDR3 length is 12 residues. CDR3 loop: CASRGIQETQYF. The CDR3 DNA follows: TGTGCCAGCAGGGGTATTCAAGAGACCCAGTACTTC.

The chain uses TRBV13 and TRBJ1-6; no clear D gene. The CDR3 is made up of 16 amino acids. With 0 bases removed from V and 0 bases from J, the gap between germline ends came to 6 bases. Per germline, CDR1 PRHDT and CDR2 FYEKMQ (reference sequence). The CDR3 DNA is TGTGCCAGCAGCTTAGGAGTTGACTCCTATAATTCACCCCTCCACTTT. This encodes CASSLGVDSYNSPLHF.

J is TRBJ1-5 and V is TRBV4-3; D is uncertain. V lost 3 bases and J 8 bases, leaving 14 bases between the germline ends. Germline values: CDR1 LGHNA, CDR2 YSLEER. CDR3 size: 14 residues. The CDR3 spells CASSHLPRGEPQHF. In DNA, the CDR3 is TGCGCCAGCAGCCATCTACCTCGGGGTGAGCCCCAGCATTTT.

This clone was detected only a few times. The V gene is TRBV7-9, the J gene TRBJ2-5; D not resolved. Germline-derived CDR1 and CDR2 are SEHNR and FQNEAQ (reference sequence). Between the trimmed V and J ends, which lost 4 bases and 2 bases, there was a span of 8 bases. The CDR3 sequence is 13 residues long. The CDR3 DNA sequence: TGTGCCAGCAGCTCGTTCAGACAAGAGACCCAGTACTTC. Protein: CASSSFRQETQYF.

The chain is built from TRBV9 and TRBJ2-1; D not certain. CDR3 size: 12 residues. The germline CDR1 and CDR2 sequences are SGDLS and YYNGEE. V was shortened by 10 bases and J by 6 bases, with 14 bases between the two germline ends. CDR3 coding DNA: TGTGCCTCATCAGGAAAAAGCAATGAGCAGTTCTTC. This translates into CASSGKSNEQFF. Combining the CDR3 with reference TRBV9 and TRBJ2-1 gives the whole variable domain DSGVTQTPKHLITATGQRVTLRCSPRSGDLSVYWYQQSLDQGLQFLIQYYNGEERAKGNILERFSAQQFPDLHSELNLSSLELGDSALYFCASSGKSNEQFFGPGTRLTVL.

The chain carries TRBV5-1 and TRBJ2-3; D is unresolved. The length of the CDR3 is 14 residues. CDR1 and CDR2 (germline): SGHRS, YFSETQ. V was trimmed by 4 bases and J by 2 bases, leaving 11 bases between them. CDR3 amino acids: CASSPDSPTDTQYF. In DNA, the CDR3 is TGCGCCAGCAGCCCGGATAGCCCCACAGATACGCAGTATTTT.